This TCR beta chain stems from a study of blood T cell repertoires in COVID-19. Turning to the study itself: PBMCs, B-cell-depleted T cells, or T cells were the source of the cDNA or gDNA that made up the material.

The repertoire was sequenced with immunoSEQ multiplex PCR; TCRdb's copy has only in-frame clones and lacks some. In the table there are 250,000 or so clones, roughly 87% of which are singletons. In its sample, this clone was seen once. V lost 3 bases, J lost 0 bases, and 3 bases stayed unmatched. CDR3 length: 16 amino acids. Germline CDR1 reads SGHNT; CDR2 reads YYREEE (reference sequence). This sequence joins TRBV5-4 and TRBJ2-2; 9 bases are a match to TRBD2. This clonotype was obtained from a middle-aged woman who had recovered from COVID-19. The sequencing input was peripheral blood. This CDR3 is CASSSSGASNTGELFF. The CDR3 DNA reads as TGTGCCAGCAGCTCTAGCGGGGCCTCGAACACCGGGGAGCTGTTTTTT.